This T cell receptor (beta chain) comes out of a study of vaccination and CD4 T cells after COVID-19 (dated by TCRdb to 2022 to 2024). Regarding the complete study: Convalescent patients had a positive SARS-CoV-2 result on nasal swab PCR, and of these patients, nine had mild disease and one had severe disease. Overlapping spike peptide pools from SARS-CoV-2 and from the common cold coronaviruses HCoV-NL63, HCoV-OC43 and HCoV-229E were used as culture stimuli. Post-vaccine blood samples were taken a median of roughly 75 days after the second vaccine dose, with a range of 14 to 241 days. In control cultures, a CEFX viral epitope pool was used as positive control, an HIV-1 Nef peptide pool was used as negative control, or no peptide was added. In roughly 11 COVID-19 convalescent patients and several infection-naive healthy vaccine recipients, the spike-specific CD4+ TCR repertoire before mRNA vaccination was compared with the repertoire after mRNA vaccination. In the convalescent cohort there were six males and four females, among whom were two Hispanic individuals, seven Caucasians, two Asians and one multiracial person. Participants received two doses of either the Pfizer-BioNTech BNT162b2 vaccine (n=8) or the Moderna mRNA-1273 vaccine (n=2). Post-COVID blood samples were collected from convalescent patients a median of around 100 days after diagnosis, with a range of roughly 35 to 180 days. Broad study findings and their caveats: An increase in the median number of SARS-CoV-2-reactive clonotypes from 21 after infection to roughly 38 after vaccination was observed, but the change was not found to be significant. Nearly all vaccine-specific clones in convalescent patients (304 of 307) were mono-reactive for SARS-CoV-2 spike rather than cross-reactive with common cold coronaviruses. Relatively few convalescent patients were included in the study, and early timepoints after natural infection were not analyzed. Among the post-vaccine SARS-CoV-2-reactive clones in convalescent patients, a median 86.3% showed up only after vaccination, which suggests vaccine-specific priming.

This specimen's treatment or condition label, interpreted: 10-day PBMC culture with coronavirus spike peptide pools or control peptides (ViraFEST assay). The study used the ViraFEST assay, which expanded antigen-specific T cells with peptide pools and then identified expanded clonotypes by TCR sequencing. The convalescent patients' positive SARS-CoV-2 PCR tests were from March to December 2020, which was before the Alpha, Beta and Delta variants emerged in the United States. PBMCs were cultured at around 2 million per well in IMDM supplemented with approximately 5.3% human AB serum and approximately 10 IU/ml IL-2, with approximately 9.2 ug/ml peptide pools added. Half of the culture medium was replaced with fresh IL-2-containing medium on days 3 and 7. After 10 to 11 days of culture, CD4+ T cells were isolated by negative selection using the EasySep CD4+ T cell isolation kit. Ficoll-Paque Plus gradient centrifugation was used to isolate PBMCs from whole blood, and the isolated PBMCs were then either used fresh or cryopreserved at -140C. In general, triplicate wells were set up for every culture condition.

CDR1 and CDR2 are drawn from the germline V gene (reference sequence): SEHNR, FQNEAQ. Germline trimming amounts to 5 bases on V and 2 bases on J, with 5 as the count of junction bases outside the gene matches. From the cysteine up to the phenylalanine, the CDR3 has a length of 15 residues. The read is trimmed to its CDR3 DNA, 45 bases read in frame from base 1. The method was PCR. At the Johns Hopkins FTIC core, DNA from the cultured CD4+ T cells underwent TCR sequencing with the Oncomine TCR Beta short-read assay. Genomic DNA was extracted from the cultured CD4+ T cells with the QIAamp micro DNA kit. Oncomine TCR Beta libraries from cultured CD4+ T cells were pooled with unique dual indexes and sequenced on an Illumina iSeq 100. In the original analysis: Non-productive sequences were filtered out, and CDR3s that did not start with C, did not end with F or W, or were shorter than 7 amino acids were discarded. Antigen-specific clonotypes were identified using the MANAFEST web application through comparison of peptide-stimulated wells with reference and other culture wells. An FDR below 0.05, an odds ratio above 5, and a productive frequency above 0.1% in at least two of three replicate wells were required for clones to be considered positive. A clonotype counted as cross-reactive if it showed significant expansion both in the SARS-CoV-2 spike wells and in at least one common cold coronavirus spike condition. Similarity between CDR3 sequences was evaluated in R version 3.6.1 using Levenshtein distances (stringdist) and unrooted phylogenetic trees (ape). TCRdb applied fastp at Q25 and MiXCR to the public reads, then kept only in-frame beta chains. Rows are combined by CDR3 protein, so each entry shows the most common genes and DNA. The V and J calls reflect TCRdb's pipeline rather than the authors' work. Here the sample has some 3,000 distinct CDR3 sequences; approximately 36% occur a single time. Together, the top ten hold 35% to 50% of the sample.

Concerning this clonotype itself: Its target antigen remains unknown. Base-call qualities are not available, and no considerably larger clone is one nucleotide away.

Sample: CD4+ T cells from blood, cultured in vitro. The rearrangement combines TRBV7-9 with TRBJ2-7, and 11 junction bases match TRBD1. This receptor was identified in a human donor who had recovered from COVID-19. The DNA reads as follows: TGTGCCAGCAGCGCACCGGGACAGGGGGCCTACGAGCAGTACTTC. This is translated as CASSAPGQGAYEQYF.